A single sample is the source of the 21 T cell receptor beta chains below, sequenced in a study of T cell responses to AZD1222 COVID-19 vaccine. Clones were read by immunoSEQ multiplex PCR, and TCRdb kept only the in-frame ones, dropping some. The sample lists some 170,000 clones, roughly 92% occurring once. The material was peripheral blood, obtained on day 0 of AZD1222 vaccination. The receptors here all came from an adult in good health.

The V call is TRBV30, the J call TRBJ2-7; 8 nucleotides agree with TRBD2. CDR1 and CDR2 from the germline V gene are GTSNPN and SVGIG (reference sequence). Trimming cost V 0 bases and J 2 bases; bases outside gene matches: 6. The CDR3 is 15 amino acids. The CDR3 sequence: CAWSVLSSGAYEQYF. The CDR3 coding sequence is TGTGCCTGGAGTGTACTGAGTAGCGGGGCCTACGAGCAGTACTTC. Using reference TRBV30 and TRBJ2-7 for the parts outside the CDR3, the full variable domain is SQTIHQWPATLVQPVGSPLSLECTVEGTSNPNLYWYRQAAGRGLQLLFYSVGIGQISSEVPQNLSASRPQDRQFILSSKKLLLSDSGFYLCAWSVLSSGAYEQYFGPGTRLTVT.

The genes are TRBV6-6 and TRBJ1-4; D remains ambiguous. Germline CDR1 MNHNY, CDR2 SVGAGI (reference sequence). V was pared by 9 bases and J by 1 base, with 3 bases between. The CDR3 covers 11 residues. CDR3 sequence (DNA): TGTGCCAGTGGAACTAATGAAAAACTGTTTTTT. It codes for CASGTNEKLFF.

This sequence joins TRBV6-6 and TRBJ1-5; 7 bases map to TRBD1. In germline, CDR1 is MNHNY, CDR2 SVGAGI (reference sequence). V gave up 5 bases and J gave up 6 bases; unmatched junction bases: 7. The CDR3 covers 14 residues. For the CDR3, the DNA is TGTGCCAGCAGTACTCACAGGGGAGGTCAGCCCCAGCATTTT. This sequence encodes CASSTHRGGQPQHF.

The genes are TRBV7-9 and TRBJ1-4, with a tentative D call TRBD1 (6 bases). The CDR3 sequence is 15 residues long. Germline assignment: CDR1 SEHNR and CDR2 FQNEAQ (reference sequence). V dropped 5 bases and J dropped 3 bases, with 13 bases sitting between them. CDR3 nucleotide sequence: TGTGCCAGCAGCCAACTACAGGGTTCTAATGAAAAACTGTTTTTT. Translated, it gives CASSQLQGSNEKLFF.

The genes are TRBV6-1 and TRBJ1-2, with TRBD1 identical over 7 bases. CDR3 length: 15 residues. Trimming cost V 6 bases and J 0 bases; bases outside gene matches: 7. The germline V gene encodes CDR1 MNHNS and CDR2 SASEGT. The CDR3 sequence: CASRDPTGSNYGYTF. CDR3 nucleotide sequence: TGTGCCAGCAGGGACCCGACAGGGTCTAACTATGGCTACACCTTC.

This clone was detected only a few times. The chain couples TRBV4-2 to TRBJ1-2, with 9 bases lining up with TRBD1. The CDR3 has 15 amino acids. Losses at the gene ends were 5 bases for V and 2 bases for J; bases not matched to a gene: 6. The germline CDR1 and CDR2 sequences are LGHNA and YNFKEQ. The CDR3 DNA follows: TGTGCCAGCAGCGCCCGGACAGGGGAAAACTATGGCTACACCTTC. Translation gives CASSARTGENYGYTF.

The genes are TRBV19 and TRBJ1-3; tentative D call: TRBD1 (6 bases). Trimming stripped 3 bases from V and 0 bases from J, with 9 bases between. Germline loops: CDR1 LNHDA, CDR2 SQIVND (reference sequence). This CDR3 contains 15 residues. CDR3 loop: CASSIGQNSGNTIYF. For the CDR3, the DNA is TGTGCCAGTAGTATTGGACAGAACTCTGGAAACACCATATATTTT.

This clone was observed a handful of times. The chain couples TRBV5-5 to TRBJ1-5; D gene unclear. Germline CDR1 is SGHKS and CDR2 is YYEKEE (reference sequence). The CDR3 is made up of 14 amino acids. The V and J ends lost 1 base and 2 bases respectively, with 7 bases between them. CDR3 nucleotide sequence: TGTGCCAGCAGCTTGAGTACGGGCAATCAGCCCCAGCATTTT. The encoded protein is CASSLSTGNQPQHF.

The chain recombines TRBV2 with TRBJ1-1; D is unresolved. There are 11 residues in the CDR3. V was cut by 4 bases and J by 3 bases, with 3 bases left in between. Per the germline V gene, CDR1 is SNHLY and CDR2 is FYNNEI. The DNA of the CDR3 is TGTGCCAGCAGTGTACACACTGAAGCTTTCTTT. Amino acid sequence: CASSVHTEAFF.

This clone occurred once. The genes are TRBV6-1 and TRBJ2-7, with 8 bases matching TRBD2. From germline, CDR1 is MNHNS and CDR2 SASEGT. The ends lost 2 bases at V and 5 bases at J; junction bases unmatched: 8. This CDR3 is built from 15 residues. For the CDR3, the DNA is TGTGCCAGCAGTGAAAATGAGCGGGAGTTCGACGAGCAGTACTTC. Protein product: CASSENEREFDEQYF.

This clone was recorded at least ten times. This chain connects TRBV4-2 to TRBJ2-5; D possibly corresponds to TRBD2 (6 bases). V shed 3 bases and J shed 4 bases, with 15 bases lying between them. Looked up from germline, CDR1 is LGHNA and CDR2 is YNFKEQ. This CDR3 contains 15 residues. This CDR3 is CASSQGVGEAETQYF. The DNA of the CDR3 is TGTGCCAGCAGCCAGGGGGTCGGGGAGGCAGAGACCCAGTACTTC.

This chain uses TRBV25-1 with TRBJ1-1, with a possible D match to TRBD1 (6 bases). The V gene lost 4 bases and the J gene lost 11 bases, with 11 bases spanning the gap. The CDR3 extends over 11 amino acids. Germline V lookup: CDR1 MGHDK, CDR2 SYGVNS. CDR3 amino acids: CASSAGAVAFF. The CDR3 DNA reads TGTGCCAGCAGTGCAGGGGCAGTTGCTTTCTTT.

The V gene is TRBV10-1, the J gene TRBJ2-1; 11 positions agree with TRBD1. V gave up 5 bases and J gave up 6 bases; unmatched junction bases: 3. The CDR3 runs 14 residues. CDR1 and CDR2 (germline): WNHNN, SYGVQD (reference sequence). The CDR3 DNA follows: TGCGCCAGCAGTTCGGACAGGGGGCCCAATGAGCAGTTCTTC. This gives the protein CASSSDRGPNEQFF.

In nucleotides, the CDR3 is TGTGCCAGCAGATTACTAGGTGAAAAACTGTTTTTT. As protein: CASRLLGEKLFF. V and J are TRBV12-3 or TRBV12-4 and TRBJ1-4; no clear D. Trimming took off 6 bases at V and 7 bases at J, with 9 bases between the two ends. The CDR3 contains 12 residues.

The rearrangement uses TRBV29-1 and TRBJ1-4; 11 positions match TRBD1. V shed 5 bases and J 2 bases; nucleotides not matched to a gene: 4. CDR3 size: 15 residues. The V gene's germline CDR1 is SQVTM and CDR2 ANQGSEA. In DNA, the CDR3 is TGCAGCGTTCAGGGACAGGGGGGTACTAATGAAAAACTGTTTTTT. Protein sequence: CSVQGQGGTNEKLFF.

The sample holds one count of this clone. The chain recombines TRBV2 with TRBJ2-1; D is perhaps TRBD2 (6 bases). With 7 bases removed from V and 9 bases from J, the gap between germline ends came to 10 bases. CDR1 SNHLY and CDR2 FYNNEI come from the germline V gene. CDR3 length equals 11 residues. CDR3 coding DNA: TGTGCCAGCACTAGCGTGGGTGAGCAGTTCTTC. Translating it yields CASTSVGEQFF.

The J gene is TRBJ1-1, the V gene TRBV7-9; D remains unclear. This CDR3 has 13 amino acids. V lost 1 base and J lost 1, with 4 bases in between. Germline loops: CDR1 SEHNR, CDR2 FQNEAQ (reference sequence). CDR3 bases: TGTGCCAGCAGCTTAGGTCAGAACACTGAAGCTTTCTTT. Translated: CASSLGQNTEAFF.

V usage is TRBV29-1 and J usage is TRBJ1-5, with D perhaps TRBD1 (6 bases). This CDR3 comprises 13 residues. Trimming took off 6 bases at V and 4 bases at J, with 13 bases between the two ends. Germline V CDR1 and CDR2: SQVTM, ANQGSEA. The CDR3 DNA sequence: TGCAGCGTGTCAGGGGCACGGAATCAGCCCCAGCATTTT. The encoded protein is CSVSGARNQPQHF.

CDR3 sequence: CASSLGSPTDTQYF. CDR3 DNA: TGCGCCAGCAGCTTGGGCTCCCCCACAGATACGCAGTATTTT. The chain carries TRBV5-1 and TRBJ2-3; D gene uncertain. V was trimmed by 0 bases and J by 2 bases, leaving 7 bases between them. Per germline, CDR1 SGHRS and CDR2 YFSETQ. The CDR3 runs to 14 residues.

The chain combines TRBV7-9 with TRBJ1-4; TRBD1 matches 7 bases. This CDR3 spans 15 amino acids. CDR1 is SEHNR, CDR2 FQNEAQ, per germline (reference sequence). Unmatched junction bases numbered 10, after V lost 5 bases and J lost 7 bases. CDR3 loop: CASSNDRAALEKLFF. The CDR3 nucleotides read TGTGCCAGCAGCAATGACAGGGCAGCACTTGAAAAACTGTTTTTT.

This sequence joins TRBV4-2 and TRBJ2-1; TRBD2 might be the D (6 bases). Per germline, CDR1 LGHNA and CDR2 YNFKEQ. The CDR3 loop spans 15 amino acids. Trimming stripped 1 base from V and 9 bases from J, with 16 bases between. The CDR3 coding sequence is TGTGCCAGCAGCCAAGGACTAGGGGTGGATGGTGAGCAGTTCTTC. This gives the protein CASSQGLGVDGEQFF.